The clone carrying this T cell receptor beta chain was recorded at least ten times. TCRdb reanalysed the RACE reads using MiXCR and keeps one entry per CDR3 protein. The table has about 80,000 distinct CDR3 sequences, around 7% seen once. Stated time point: patch test 1, 2 weeks after DPC sensitization. As to treatment: therapeutic diphenylcyclopropenone sensitization with weekly scalp DPC. This CDR3 comprises 18 residues. The V gene's germline CDR1 is SGHTA and CDR2 FQGTGA. The junction had 14 bases not matched to a gene; V was cut back by 4 bases and J by 10 bases. The sample is drawn from a study of human T cells and chemical hapten exposure.

The source was whole blood, collected in connection with sensitization to the hapten diphenylcyclopropenone (DPC). The TCR originated in a woman in her thirties with alopecia areata. Some clones in this sample may be carry-over from other donors' samples. The J gene is TRBJ2-1, the V gene TRBV7-3; 15 bases agree with TRBD2. CDR3 in DNA: TGTGCCAGCAGCTATGGACTAGCGGGGGGGTCCCCAGCCAGCGAGCAGTTCTTC. This encodes CASSYGLAGGSPASEQFF.